One sample yielded the 5 T cell receptor beta chains listed below, sequenced in a study of cytomegalovirus exposure and HLA in healthy donors. PCR was performed using 60 Vbeta and 13 Jbeta primers. The repertoire was sequenced with immunoSEQ multiplex PCR; TCRdb's copy has only in-frame clones and lacks some. The sample includes around 130,000 clones, approximately 78% seen only once; the top ten take 2.9%. Sequenced: PBMCs. These receptors were taken from a human donor in good health.

This clone came up once. The chain links TRBV7-2 to TRBJ2-2; no clear D. Germline V gene sequence: CDR1 SGHTA, CDR2 FQGNSA. The CDR3 has 15 amino acids. V gave up 5 bases and J gave up 1 base, with 11 bases separating them. CDR3 DNA sequence: TGTGCCAGCAGCCGTCAGACTCTGAACACCGGGGAGCTGTTTTTT. Translated: CASSRQTLNTGELFF.

The CDR3 coding sequence is TGTGCCAGCAGCTTCCTACAGAGAAGCTCTGGAAACACCATATATTTT. This codes for CASSFLQRSSGNTIYF. The J gene is TRBJ1-3, the V gene TRBV13; D call uncertain. The CDR3 is 16 residues long. Germline V gene data show CDR1 as PRHDT and CDR2 as FYEKMQ (reference sequence). The V gene lost 3 bases and the J gene lost 0 bases, with 12 bases spanning the gap.

This clone was observed once. V gene TRBV5-6 combines with J gene TRBJ2-5, with 9 positions matching TRBD1. Judging by the DNA end, TRBJ2-7 fits better; the J call may be wrong. The CDR3 runs to 14 residues. CDR1 is SGHDT, CDR2 YYEEEE, per germline. Here the CDR3 reads CASSTGQGNYEQYF. The DNA for the CDR3 is TGTGCCAGCAGCACGGGACAGGGAAACTACGAGCAGTACTTC.

CDR3 DNA sequence: TGTGCCAGCAGGAACAGGGGAGGAGGGGAGACCCAGTACTTC. It encodes CASRNRGGGETQYF. The gene calls are TRBV6-5 and TRBJ2-5; possible D gene TRBD1, 7 bases. The CDR3 spans 14 residues. The germline V gene has CDR1 MNHEY and CDR2 SVGAGI. The ends were cut back, 6 bases at V and 5 bases at J, with 16 bases in the middle.

This rearrangement joins TRBV29-1 to TRBJ2-5; 7 bases agree with TRBD2. The CDR3 has 13 residues. Germline V lookup: CDR1 SQVTM, CDR2 ANQGSEA. After removal of 3 bases from V and 5 bases from J, the junction contained 6 bases not matched to a gene. In nucleotides, the CDR3 is TGCAGCGTTGAGCGGGGGAGGGGTGAGACCCAGTACTTC. The encoded protein is CSVERGRGETQYF.